Listed below are T cell receptor beta chains from one sample, sequenced in a study of T cells after yellow fever vaccination. From the 5' RACE reads, TCRdb called clonotypes with MiXCR, one entry per CDR3 protein. The sample records around 590,000 distinct CDR3 sequences, roughly an eighth being singletons. Sequences were derived from PBMCs, sampled on the day of the yellow fever booster vaccination. All receptors derive from a man aged 25 to 40 who received the YFV17D yellow fever vaccine. CDR3s include the opening cysteine and the closing phenylalanine or tryptophan. A D gene is named only where the DNA matches it firmly. Size tells how often a clone was seen (once, few, many) or the class of an expanded clone, and some rows leave it out.

D gene,clone size,V gene,J gene,CDR3 DNA,CDR3 protein
NA,many,TRBV20-1,TRBJ2-1,TGCAGTGCTAGTCAGCGGGTTAGTGAGCAGTTCTTC,CSASQRVSEQFF
TRBD2,few,TRBV5-4,TRBJ2-1,TGTGCCAGCAGCTCGGGACTAGCGGAGGTCTACAATGAGCAGTTCTTC,CASSSGLAEVYNEQFF
NA,few,TRBV12-3/TRBV12-4,TRBJ1-1,TGTGCCAGCAGTCGCTACACCGTCAACACTGAAGCTTTCTTT,CASSRYTVNTEAFF
TRBD2,few,TRBV7-2,TRBJ2-5,TGTGCCAGCAGCTTCCTCCTAGCGGGAGGTGGAGAGACCCAGTACTTC,CASSFLLAGGGETQYF
NA,NA,TRBV19,TRBJ1-2,TGTGCCAGTAGTATACGGGATCGCTACACCTTC,CASSIRDRYTF
TRBD1,NA,TRBV18,TRBJ2-7,TGTGCCAGCTCACCCCCGGGACAGGGAAGTGAGCAGTACTTC,CASSPPGQGSEQYF
NA,NA,TRBV5-6,TRBJ1-1,TGTGCCAGCAGCTTGGCGGATCCGGGGGGCCCTGAAGCTTTCTTT,CASSLADPGGPEAFF
NA,NA,TRBV2,TRBJ2-7,TGTGCCAGCGGGCAGAGGGGCGAGCAGTACTTC,CASGQRGEQYF
TRBD1,few,TRBV18,TRBJ2-3,TGTGCCAGCTCACCCCCGACAGGGGCGGCAGATACGCAGTATTTT,CASSPPTGAADTQYF
NA,NA,TRBV20-1,TRBJ2-2,TGCAGTGCCCCCGGGCCCCAGCATTACGGGGAGCTGTTTTTT,CSAPGPQHYGELFF
NA,few,TRBV30,TRBJ2-7,TGTGCCTGGTCTTATCCGGGAGAGCAGTACTTC,CAWSYPGEQYF
NA,NA,TRBV5-1,TRBJ1-1,TGCGCCAGCAGCTTGCTCTACAGGGATAGGGACACTGAAGCTTTCTTT,CASSLLYRDRDTEAFF
NA,NA,TRBV5-6,TRBJ2-5,TGTGCCAGCAGCCAAACCGGGCCGACGGGTGAGACCCAGTACTTC,CASSQTGPTGETQYF
NA,NA,TRBV2,TRBJ1-1,TGTGCCAGCAAAGAGACAGGCTTGAACACTGAAGCTTTCTTT,CASKETGLNTEAFF
TRBD2,NA,TRBV5-1,TRBJ2-5,TGCGCCAGCAGCAGGACTAGACTTGAGAGAGAGACCCAGTACTTC,CASSRTRLERETQYF
NA,NA,TRBV7-9,TRBJ2-5,TGTGCCAGCAGCTCCTCGGTGGGACGAGAGACCCAGTACTTC,CASSSSVGRETQYF
TRBD2,NA,TRBV29-1,TRBJ2-1,TGCAGCGTTGAAAAAGGCAGCGGGAATCCTTACAATGAGCAGTTCTTC,CSVEKGSGNPYNEQFF
NA,NA,TRBV29-1,TRBJ1-5,TGCAGCGTTATCCAGGGTCTCAATCAGCCCCAGCATTTT,CSVIQGLNQPQHF
NA,few,TRBV6-2/TRBV6-3,TRBJ2-3,TGTGCCAGCAGTTGGACTCTAAGCACAGATACGCAGTATTTT,CASSWTLSTDTQYF
TRBD2,NA,TRBV4-3,TRBJ2-1,TGCGCCAGCAGCCAGGGACTAGCGGGACTCTCCTACAATGAGCAGTTCTTC,CASSQGLAGLSYNEQFF
NA,few,TRBV6-5,TRBJ2-5,TGTGCCAGCAGTTCTCACGGGACTCACCAAGAGACCCAGTACTTC,CASSSHGTHQETQYF
TRBD2,few,TRBV6-1,TRBJ2-1,TGTGCCAGCAGTCTCGGACTAGCATTAACGCAGTTCTTC,CASSLGLALTQFF
TRBD2,NA,TRBV3-1,TRBJ2-1,TGTGCCAGCAGCCAAGTCCTAGCGGGAGGGAGTGAGCAGTTCTTC,CASSQVLAGGSEQFF
NA,few,TRBV6-2/TRBV6-3,TRBJ1-5,TGTGCCAGCAGTTCGTCGACAACTGGTCAGCCCCAGCATTTT,CASSSSTTGQPQHF
NA,NA,TRBV4-3,TRBJ2-7,TGCGCCAGCAGCCAAGAGGGGCGGGTCAGCGAGCAGTACTTC,CASSQEGRVSEQYF
NA,NA,TRBV4-2,TRBJ2-7,TGTGCCAGCAGCCAAGATGCGGCGTCGAGCTCCTACGAGCAGTACTTC,CASSQDAASSSYEQYF
TRBD2,few,TRBV11-2,TRBJ2-5,TGTGCCAGCAGCCCTCATCTGGGTCTCGCGGGAGGGGGAGAGACCCAGTACTTC,CASSPHLGLAGGGETQYF
NA,NA,TRBV7-3,TRBJ2-1,TGTGCCAGCAGCCCAGGAGGGCCGGAGTACAATGAGCAGTTCTTC,CASSPGGPEYNEQFF
TRBD2,few,TRBV4-1,TRBJ2-7,TGCGCCAGCAGCCAAGGAATTATAGCGGGAGTGGAGCGTGACGAGCAGTACTTC,CASSQGIIAGVERDEQYF
TRBD2,few,TRBV20-1,TRBJ2-1,TGCAGTGCTAGGACTAGCGGGAGCCCTTACAATGAGCAGTTCTTC,CSARTSGSPYNEQFF
NA,NA,TRBV15,TRBJ1-1,TGTGCCACCAGCGGGGGGGAAAGGACTGAAGCTTTCTTT,CATSGGERTEAFF
TRBD2,many,TRBV25-1,TRBJ2-3,TGTGCCAGCAGTGAATTTAGCGGGAGATTTCGTGGAGATACGCAGTATTTT,CASSEFSGRFRGDTQYF
NA,medium-sized,TRBV6-5,TRBJ1-6,TGTGCCAGCAGCCTTGATTCCGGGACACAGTCACCCCTCCACTTT,CASSLDSGTQSPLHF
TRBD1,NA,TRBV28,TRBJ2-5,TGTGCCAGCAGTTTAGGGTGGCTGGACAGGGGGAAAGAGACCCAGTACTTC,CASSLGWLDRGKETQYF
NA,few,TRBV15,TRBJ2-5,TGTGCCACCAGCAGAGATCGCGACGGGAAAAAAGAGACCCAGTACTTC,CATSRDRDGKKETQYF
NA,NA,TRBV10-3,TRBJ2-5,TGTGCCATCAGTGGCGAGGCACACCAAGAGACCCAGTACTTC,CAISGEAHQETQYF
TRBD1,NA,TRBV6-5,TRBJ2-1,TGTGCCAGCAGATACCGGGACAGGGAAATCCATGAGCAGTTCTTC,CASRYRDREIHEQFF
NA,many,TRBV5-1,TRBJ2-7,TGCGCCAGCAGCTGGGACGGGATCTCCTACGAGCAGTACTTC,CASSWDGISYEQYF
NA,NA,TRBV10-1,TRBJ2-1,TGCGCCAGCAGTGGGGCGGGCGCGTTTAATGAGCAGTTCTTC,CASSGAGAFNEQFF
NA,many,TRBV14,TRBJ1-1,TGTGCCAGCAGCTTTCACGGGCGCCGTGGGGACACTGAAGCTTTCTTT,CASSFHGRRGDTEAFF
TRBD2,NA,TRBV20-1,TRBJ2-1,TGCAGTGCTAGAGATCGATCGACTAGCGGGATGTATTATGAGCAGTTCTTC,CSARDRSTSGMYYEQFF
NA,NA,TRBV5-4,TRBJ2-2,TGTGCCAGCAGCCAGACCGTTCCGGGGGAGCTGTTTTTT,CASSQTVPGELFF
TRBD2,NA,TRBV7-9,TRBJ2-1,TGTGCCAGCAGCTTACTAGCGGGAGTCAGGGATGAGCAGTTCTTC,CASSLLAGVRDEQFF
TRBD2,once,TRBV20-1,TRBJ2-7,TGCAGTCCGACTAGCGGGAGGGCCGGTTCGGGGGAGCAGTACTTC,CSPTSGRAGSGEQYF
TRBD1,NA,TRBV5-6,TRBJ1-2,TGTGCCAGCAGCTTCCAACGGTCCGGGACAGTCAATCTCGACTATGGCTACACCTTC,CASSFQRSGTVNLDYGYTF
TRBD2,few,TRBV10-3,TRBJ2-7,TGTGCCATCAGTGACGGTACCGGGACTAGCGGCCTCTCCTACGAGCAGTACTTC,CAISDGTGTSGLSYEQYF
NA,few,TRBV28,TRBJ1-5,TGTGCCAGCACACAACCGGGGGGCGAGCAGCCCCAGCATTTT,CASTQPGGEQPQHF
NA,NA,TRBV5-1,TRBJ2-5,TGCGCCAGCAGCTTGGACTCTGAGAAGACCCAGTACTTC,CASSLDSEKTQYF
TRBD1,NA,TRBV7-2,TRBJ1-4,TGTGCCAGCACCCTGTTGACAGGGAATGAAAAACTGTTTTTT,CASTLLTGNEKLFF
NA,few,TRBV27,TRBJ2-1,TGTGCCAGCAGTTTGCGCGGGCCTTCACGGGATGAGCAGTTCTTC,CASSLRGPSRDEQFF
NA,few,TRBV18,TRBJ2-5,TGTGCCAGCTCACCGGGGGGACGGGCGTTACAAGAGACCCAGTACTTC,CASSPGGRALQETQYF